This TCR beta chain was observed in a study of regulatory T cells in long-lasting Graves disease. Time point defined: newly diagnosed GD, antithyroid drugs for less than 3 months. PBMC-derived RNA was used for the TCR library. This clonotype occurred many times. Investigators prepared the TCR beta libraries by applying iRepertoire HTBI primers and Arm-PCR of CDR3 regions. In TCRdb, the multiplex PCR reads were re-called with MiXCR into one record per CDR3 protein. Counted here are under 700,000 distinct CDR3 sequences, approximately 16% occurring once; the ten biggest clones make up approximately 25%. These same records also appear under a second study, on T cells in Graves' hyperthyroidism and ophthalmopathy.

Sequencing was performed on peripheral blood mononuclear cells (PBMCs), taken at new diagnosis, from a patient treated with antithyroid drugs. This receptor was obtained from a middle-aged woman with Graves disease.

This chain's CDR3 is CASSLDFTGTGFDTQYF. CDR3 bases: TGTGCCAGCAGCTTAGATTTCACCGGGACAGGTTTTGATACGCAGTATTTT. The genes are TRBV11-2 and TRBJ2-3, with 8 bases that match TRBD1. The CDR3 extends over 17 amino acids. The junction had 11 bases not matched to a gene; V was cut back by 0 bases and J by 6 bases. From germline, CDR1 is SGHAT and CDR2 FQNNGV.